The 4 T cell receptor beta chains listed next were all sequenced from one sample in a study of blood T cells in healthy people across ages. Using a J-beta primer mix together with a sample-barcoded 5' primer, a second PCR was run for roughly 6 to 12 cycles. TCRdb processed the 5' RACE reads anew with MiXCR; each CDR3 protein has one entry. The sample contains more than 700,000 distinct CDR3 sequences, about half of which appear only once. Sequencing was performed on blood. Receptor source: a man aged 80 or over in good health.

CDR3 in DNA: TGTGCCAGCAGTTTTAGGGGGCCTCAAGAGACCCAGTACTTC. Encoded protein: CASSFRGPQETQYF. The rearrangement joins TRBV27 to TRBJ2-5; the match to TRBD1 covers 7 bases. CDR1 and CDR2 (germline): MNHEY, SMNVEV (reference sequence). J lost 2 bases, V lost 3 bases, and 3 bases had no gene match. The CDR3 consists of 14 residues.

The chain is built from TRBV27 and TRBJ2-1; 14 nucleotides agree with TRBD2. V lost 0 bases and J lost 12; bases outside the gene matches: 7. Germline CDR1 is MNHEY and CDR2 is SMNVEV (reference sequence). The CDR3 extends over 16 amino acids. CDR3 protein: CASSLSVGLAGEGQFF. As DNA, the CDR3 is TGTGCCAGCAGTTTATCGGTGGGACTAGCGGGAGAGGGGCAGTTCTTC.

V gene TRBV6-2 or TRBV6-3 combines with J gene TRBJ2-3; D remains unclear. The V gene's germline CDR1 is MNHEY and CDR2 SVGEGT. The V end was cut by 2 bases, the J end by 0 bases, with 9 bases between. The CDR3 spans 15 residues. CDR3 loop: CASSYQARSTDTQYF. CDR3 nucleotides: TGTGCCAGCAGTTACCAGGCACGCAGCACAGATACGCAGTATTTT.

This clonotype was counted a few times. The chain carries TRBV7-2 and TRBJ1-2; 7 nucleotides agree with TRBD1. The CDR3 runs to 12 residues. Germline lookup yields CDR1 SGHTA and CDR2 FQGNSA. The trim removed 4 bases at V and 8 bases at J, leaving 4 bases unmatched. CDR3 loop: CASSSETGGYTF. CDR3 nucleotides: TGTGCCAGCAGCTCCGAGACAGGGGGCTACACCTTC.